This T cell receptor beta chain was retrieved from a study of blood T cell repertoires in COVID-19. At the level of the study: The analysed material was cDNA or gDNA that came from T cells, B-cell-depleted T cells, or PBMCs.

Participants had their cohort set by participant-reported clinical history. Germline CDR1 and CDR2: MNHEY and SVGAGI. Trimming shortened V by 1 base and J by 7 bases, and 13 bases separated the two germline ends. This CDR3 comprises 14 residues. Generated by immunoSEQ multiplex PCR, the TCRdb table keeps only in-frame clones and is missing some. The table lists approximately 360,000 clones, around 87% of them singletons, with roughly 2% in the top ten. The sequence came from a man aged 40-50 years in a cohort exposed to, infected with or recovered from COVID-19 (not recorded which). Input material: PBMCs or T cells enriched from blood (not recorded which). The V and J genes are TRBV6-5 and TRBJ1-2; D is undetermined. The CDR3 nucleotides read TGTGCCAGCAGTTACTTCGGCGGAGCAAGTGGCTACACCTTC. Protein product: CASSYFGGASGYTF.